The clone carrying this TCR beta chain showed up many times. Subjects aged 18 to 65 presented with newly diagnosed hyperthyroidism of less than 2 months' duration. It was RNA transcripts that yielded the amplified TCR beta CDR3 regions. Researchers ran a first-round RT-PCR on the TCR CDR3 using the HTBI primer set. Each CDR3 protein gets one entry after TCRdb re-called the multiplex PCR reads with MiXCR. The sample lists under 650,000 distinct CDR3 sequences; 15% to 20% were seen once. The sample comes from a study of T cells in Graves' hyperthyroidism and ophthalmopathy. Looking at the study overall: The initial diagnosis was the point when peripheral blood was collected, ahead of any treatment.

The CDR3 is 12 residues long. Germline V gives CDR1 KGHSH, CDR2 LQKENI. V gave up 0 bases and J gave up 10 bases, with 9 bases separating them. The TCR was taken from a woman aged 30 to 39 with Graves' hyperthyroidism. Sequencing was performed on blood. The chain is built from TRBV18 and TRBJ1-1; TRBD1 is a possible D gene (5 bases). CDR3 in DNA: TGTGCCAGCTCACCACCGAAGGGGCCAGCTTTCTTT. Translating gives CASSPPKGPAFF.